This TCR beta chain came from a study of blood T cell repertoires in COVID-19. Study details: Sample material is recorded as cDNA or gDNA derived from T cells, B-cell-depleted T cells, or PBMCs.

This clone was counted only a few times. This table comes from immunoSEQ multiplex PCR, and its TCRdb copy is limited to in-frame clones, with some not included. Of 200,000 to 250,000 clones listed, 85% to 90% are singletons. The junction had 10 bases not matched to a gene; V was cut back by 3 bases and J by 9 bases. The CDR3 totals 16 residues. Looked up from germline, CDR1 is SGHDT and CDR2 is YYEEEE. This receptor was obtained from an elderly man with acute or convalescent COVID-19. The sequencing input was peripheral blood. The J gene is TRBJ2-1, the V gene TRBV5-6, with 12 bases fitting TRBD2. For the CDR3, the DNA is TGTGCCAGCAGCTCACAGACTAGCGGGAGATTGGGTGAGCAGTTCTTC. It translates to CASSSQTSGRLGEQFF.